Listed below are T cell receptor beta chains from one sample, sequenced in a study of blood T cell repertoires in COVID-19. TCRdb's table, derived via immunoSEQ multiplex PCR, lists solely in-frame clones and lacks some. The table lists some 270,000 clones, around 82% of them singletons. What was sequenced was PBMCs or T cells enriched from blood (not recorded which). All receptors come from a man aged 50 or older who had recovered from COVID-19. CDR3s include the opening cysteine and the closing phenylalanine or tryptophan. A D gene is named only where the DNA matches it firmly. A row's size may be missing; if present it is once, few, many or a size class.

D | J | V | size | DNA | CDR3
- | TRBJ2-1 | TRBV24-1 | - | TGTGCCACCAGTGTATCGGCAGCGGACTCCTACAATGAGCAGTTCTTC | CATSVSAADSYNEQFF
- | TRBJ1-3 | TRBV3-1/TRBV3-2 | - | TGTGCCAGCAGCCAAGAATTTTGGACAGCCGACTCTGGAAACACCATATATTTT | CASSQEFWTADSGNTIYF
TRBD1 | TRBJ1-1 | TRBV5-1 | - | TGCGCCAGCAGCTTGATGGGACAGGGGAACACTGAAGCTTTCTTT | CASSLMGQGNTEAFF
- | TRBJ2-7 | TRBV24-1 | few | TGTGTCTTAACCCCAGGATGGTCCTACGAGCAGTACTTC | CVLTPGWSYEQYF
- | TRBJ2-7 | TRBV7-8 | - | TGTGCCAGCAGGACTTGGGGGGAGTCTACCTACGAGCAGTACTTC | CASRTWGESTYEQYF
TRBD2 | TRBJ2-7 | TRBV9 | - | TGTGCCAGCAGCGTAGTGACTAGCGGCGAGCAGTACTTC | CASSVVTSGEQYF
TRBD1 | TRBJ2-6 | TRBV4-1 | - | TGCGCCAGCAGCCAGTACAGGGGTACTGGGGCCAACGTCCTGACTTTC | CASSQYRGTGANVLTF
TRBD2 | TRBJ2-7 | TRBV3-1/TRBV3-2 | - | TGTGCCAGCAGCCAGATTCCGGGACTAGTAATTTTCTACGAGCAGTACTTC | CASSQIPGLVIFYEQYF
TRBD1 | TRBJ2-5 | TRBV10-1 | - | TGCGCCAGCAGTGGAGACGGACAGGGCCAGGAGACCCAGTACTTC | CASSGDGQGQETQYF
TRBD1 | TRBJ1-4 | TRBV9 | - | TGTGCCAGCAGCGCCAGGGACAGGTTGGTGGTAGCTAATGAAAAACTGTTTTTT | CASSARDRLVVANEKLFF
- | TRBJ2-3 | TRBV21-1 | - | TGTGCCAGCAGCAAAACCCGGACGGGCAGGGGCGGAACAGATACGCAGTATTTT | CASSKTRTGRGGTDTQYF
TRBD2 | TRBJ2-2 | TRBV2 | - | TGTGCCAGCAGTGACGGACTAGCGATCAACACCGGGGAGCTGTTTTTT | CASSDGLAINTGELFF
TRBD1 | TRBJ1-1 | TRBV14 | - | TGTGCCAGCAGCCAAGTAAAGGGGGCCAACACTGAAGCTTTCTTT | CASSQVKGANTEAFF
TRBD2 | TRBJ2-5 | TRBV5-1 | once | TGCGCCAGCAGCTTGGAACCAAGCGGGGGGTTGGGAGAGACCCAGTACTTC | CASSLEPSGGLGETQYF
- | TRBJ1-6 | TRBV7-9 | - | TGTGCCAGCAGCTTAAGTCCGGAGAGCTCCTATAATTCACCCCTCCACTTT | CASSLSPESSYNSPLHF
TRBD1 | TRBJ1-5 | TRBV2 | - | TGTGCCAGCAGGCCTCGGACAGGAAGTAGCAATCAGCCCCAGCATTTT | CASRPRTGSSNQPQHF
- | TRBJ1-1 | TRBV7-9 | - | TGTGCCAGCAGCTTATCAGGATCTGAAGCTTTCTTT | CASSLSGSEAFF
- | TRBJ2-6 | TRBV4-2 | few | TGTGCCAGCAGCCAAGATGGGGGGACTGGGGCCAACGTCCTGACTTTC | CASSQDGGTGANVLTF
TRBD1 | TRBJ1-2 | TRBV13 | - | TGTGCCAGCAGCTTCGGAGCTGGACAGGGGGCAAACTATGGCTACACCTTC | CASSFGAGQGANYGYTF
- | TRBJ2-2 | TRBV7-2 | - | TGTGCCAGCAGCCTCGGCCCTAGAACCGGGGAGCTGTTTTTT | CASSLGPRTGELFF
- | TRBJ2-1 | TRBV12-3/TRBV12-4 | - | TGTGCCAGCAGAGAGGGCAATGAGCAGTTCTTC | CASREGNEQFF
- | TRBJ2-7 | TRBV12-3/TRBV12-4 | - | TGTGCCAGCAGCCGAGACACAGCCTACGAGCAGTACTTC | CASSRDTAYEQYF
TRBD2 | TRBJ2-7 | TRBV19 | few | TGTGCCAGTAGTACCCTAGCGGGGCCAGGATACGAGCAGTACTTC | CASSTLAGPGYEQYF
- | TRBJ1-2 | TRBV7-6 | - | TGTGCCAGCAGCTTAGTATCTGGGGCAGATGGCTACACCTTC | CASSLVSGADGYTF
TRBD1 | TRBJ2-7 | TRBV10-3 | - | TGTGCCATCACCGGGACAGGGAACGGGAACGAGCAGTACTTC | CAITGTGNGNEQYF
TRBD1 | TRBJ2-2 | TRBV5-1 | - | TGCGCCAGCAGCTTGGTTGCGACAGGGGTGTCCGGGGAGCTGTTTTTT | CASSLVATGVSGELFF
TRBD1 | TRBJ1-5 | TRBV11-3 | - | TGTGCCAGCAGCCCCCGACAGGGGAGCAATCAGCCCCAGCATTTT | CASSPRQGSNQPQHF
TRBD2 | TRBJ2-1 | TRBV5-4 | - | TGTGCCAGCAGCTTTATGCAGGGCGGCGGGAGCCAGTTCTTC | CASSFMQGGGSQFF
TRBD1 | TRBJ1-1 | TRBV14 | - | TGTGCCAGCAGCCAGAGGACAGGGAGGAACACTGAAGCTTTCTTT | CASSQRTGRNTEAFF
- | TRBJ1-6 | TRBV5-6 | few | TGTGCCAGCAGCTTAGTTGACAGGTCCTATAATTCACCCCTCCACTTT | CASSLVDRSYNSPLHF
- | TRBJ1-4 | TRBV15 | - | TGTGCCACCAGCCCCATCAGGGGAACTAATGAAAAACTGTTTTTT | CATSPIRGTNEKLFF
- | TRBJ2-3 | TRBV7-2 | few | TGTGCCAGCTACAGAGGGCCCGGCACAGATACGCAGTATTTT | CASYRGPGTDTQYF
TRBD1 | TRBJ2-7 | TRBV6-5 | - | TGTGCCAGCAGGGCCGTCGACAGGGGGCTTACCGAGCAGTACTTC | CASRAVDRGLTEQYF
- | TRBJ2-5 | TRBV9 | - | TGTGCCAGCAGCGTAGCTACGACGTTGACTTCCTCAGAGACCCAGTACTTC | CASSVATTLTSSETQYF
TRBD1 | TRBJ1-2 | TRBV6-4 | - | TGTGCCAGAAGACCGGACAGGGTCTATGGCTACACCTTC | CARRPDRVYGYTF
- | TRBJ2-1 | TRBV6-4 | few | TGTGCCAGCAGTGCGTCCCCCGGGATCAATGAGCAGTTCTTC | CASSASPGINEQFF
- | TRBJ2-5 | TRBV6-4 | - | TGTGCCAGCAGTGACTCACTGGAGACCCAGTACTTC | CASSDSLETQYF
- | TRBJ1-3 | TRBV6-5 | - | TGTGCCAGCAGCGGTTTCCGAGTTGGAAACACCATATATTTT | CASSGFRVGNTIYF
TRBD2 | TRBJ2-3 | TRBV6-5 | - | TGTGCCAGCAGTTTTAGTCTAGCGGGTACCACAGATACGCAGTATTTT | CASSFSLAGTTDTQYF
TRBD2 | TRBJ2-7 | TRBV3-1/TRBV3-2 | many | TGTGCCAGCAGCCCCCTCGGGGGGTCCTACGAGCAGTACTTC | CASSPLGGSYEQYF
TRBD1 | TRBJ2-5 | TRBV5-1 | once | TGCGCCAGCAGCGGAATGACAGGGACAGAGACCCAGTACTTC | CASSGMTGTETQYF
- | TRBJ1-2 | TRBV27 | - | TGTGCCAGCGGAAAGCCGGGACACCCAGTAGGTGGCTACACCTTC | CASGKPGHPVGGYTF
- | TRBJ1-1 | TRBV4-2 | - | TGTGCCAGCAGCCAAGGCGGACAGATGAACACTGAAGCTTTCTTT | CASSQGGQMNTEAFF
TRBD1 | TRBJ1-2 | TRBV6-4 | - | TGTGCCAGCAGTGAGTATAAGACAGGGGGCCATTTGAGGGGCTACACCTTC | CASSEYKTGGHLRGYTF
TRBD1 | TRBJ1-1 | TRBV2 | - | TGTGCCAGCACAGAGGGGGCTAGGCTTACTGAAGCTTTCTTT | CASTEGARLTEAFF
TRBD2 | TRBJ2-7 | TRBV5-1 | - | TGCGCCAGCAGCTTGGGGGGAGGGCGGCGGAACGAGCAGTACTTC | CASSLGGGRRNEQYF
- | TRBJ1-4 | TRBV5-4 | - | TGTGCCAGCAGCCCCGGGGCAACTAATGAAAAACTGTTTTTT | CASSPGATNEKLFF
- | TRBJ1-2 | TRBV2 | - | TGTGCCACCGCCGGGGAGGGTCCCTATGGCTACACCTTC | CATAGEGPYGYTF
TRBD1 | TRBJ2-2 | TRBV6-4 | once | TGTGCCAGCTGTACAGGGGGGACCGGGGAGCTGTTTTTT | CASCTGGTGELFF
- | TRBJ2-2 | TRBV7-9 | few | TGTGCCAGCAGCTTAAGGGCAGGGACGAACACCGGGGAGCTGTTTTTT | CASSLRAGTNTGELFF